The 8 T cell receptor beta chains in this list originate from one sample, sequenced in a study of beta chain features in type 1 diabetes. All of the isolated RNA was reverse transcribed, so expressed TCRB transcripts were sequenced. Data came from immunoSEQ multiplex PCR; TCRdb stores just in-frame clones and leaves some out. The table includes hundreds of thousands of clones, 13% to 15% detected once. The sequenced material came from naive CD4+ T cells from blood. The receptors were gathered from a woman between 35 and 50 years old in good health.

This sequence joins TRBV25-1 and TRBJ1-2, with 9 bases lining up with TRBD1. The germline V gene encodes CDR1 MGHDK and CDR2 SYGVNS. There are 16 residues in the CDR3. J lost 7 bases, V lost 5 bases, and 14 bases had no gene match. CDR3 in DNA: TGTGCCAGCAGTCTCGGGACAGGGTGGTTTGTCGGTGGCTACACCTTC. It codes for CASSLGTGWFVGGYTF.

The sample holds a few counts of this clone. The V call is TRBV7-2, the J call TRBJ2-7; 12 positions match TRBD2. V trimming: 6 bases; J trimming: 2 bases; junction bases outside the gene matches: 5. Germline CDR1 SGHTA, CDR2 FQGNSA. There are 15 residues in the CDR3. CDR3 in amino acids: CASSSGTSGPYEQYF. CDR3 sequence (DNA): TGTGCCAGCAGTTCCGGGACTAGCGGGCCCTACGAGCAGTACTTC.

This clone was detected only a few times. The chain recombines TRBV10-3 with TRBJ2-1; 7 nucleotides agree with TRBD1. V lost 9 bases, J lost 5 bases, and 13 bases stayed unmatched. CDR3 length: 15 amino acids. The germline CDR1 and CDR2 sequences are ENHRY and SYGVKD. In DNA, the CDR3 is TGTGCCATTAGAGACAGGGCGAATTCGAACAATGAGCAGTTCTTC. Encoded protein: CAIRDRANSNNEQFF.

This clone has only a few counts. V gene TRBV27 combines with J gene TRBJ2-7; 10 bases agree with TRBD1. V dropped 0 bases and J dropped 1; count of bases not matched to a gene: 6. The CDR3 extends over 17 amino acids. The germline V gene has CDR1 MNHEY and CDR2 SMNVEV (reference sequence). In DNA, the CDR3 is TGTGCCAGCAGTTTATCTGGGACAGGGGTTTTTTCCTACGAGCAGTACTTC. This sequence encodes CASSLSGTGVFSYEQYF.

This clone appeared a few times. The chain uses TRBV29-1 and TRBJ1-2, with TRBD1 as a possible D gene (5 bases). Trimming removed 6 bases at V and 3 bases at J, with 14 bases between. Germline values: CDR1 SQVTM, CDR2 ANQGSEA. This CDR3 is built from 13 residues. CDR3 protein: CSVLAGGDYGYTF. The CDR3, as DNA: TGCAGCGTGCTTGCGGGAGGGGACTATGGCTACACCTTC.

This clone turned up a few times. CDR3 sequence: CASSTVQGEADTQYF. The CDR3 nucleotides read TGTGCCAGCAGTACGGTGCAGGGGGAGGCAGATACGCAGTATTTT. This sequence joins TRBV11-2 and TRBJ2-3; D perhaps matches TRBD1 (7 bases). V lost 6 bases to trimming and J lost 4 bases, with 17 bases between them. The CDR3 runs to 15 residues. Per the germline V gene, CDR1 is SGHAT and CDR2 is FQNNGV.

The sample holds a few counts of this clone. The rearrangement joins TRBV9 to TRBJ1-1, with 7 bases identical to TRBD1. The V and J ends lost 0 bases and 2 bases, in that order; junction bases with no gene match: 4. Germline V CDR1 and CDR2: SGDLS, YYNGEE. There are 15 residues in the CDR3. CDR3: CASSVGTGRNTEAFF. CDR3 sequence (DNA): TGTGCCAGCAGCGTAGGGACAGGTCGAAACACTGAAGCTTTCTTT.

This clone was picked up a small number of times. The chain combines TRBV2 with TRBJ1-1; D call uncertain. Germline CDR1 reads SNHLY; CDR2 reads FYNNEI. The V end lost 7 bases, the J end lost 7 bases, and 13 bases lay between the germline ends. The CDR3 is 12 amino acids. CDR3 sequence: CASKVVPGEAFF. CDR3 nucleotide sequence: TGTGCCAGCAAAGTAGTACCAGGTGAAGCTTTCTTT.